This is a list of T cell receptor beta chains from one sample in a study of OX40 agonist ivuxolimab in advanced cancers. Method: immunoSEQ multiplex PCR; TCRdb's copy keeps in-frame clones and lacks some. The sample has 30,000 to 40,000 clones, 80% to 90% seen once. Material: CD4+ or CD8+ T cells sorted from blood, obtained in a trial of the OX40 agonist ivuxolimab. All receptors come from an adult with an advanced solid tumor such as melanoma, head and neck, liver or kidney cancer. Each CDR3 is given with its conserved first and last residue. D genes are given only for firm matches. Size is omitted from some rows. Given values are once, few, many or a class for expanded clones.

J gene: TRBJ2-3; D gene: NA; clone size: NA; V gene: TRBV7-9; CDR3 DNA: TGTGCCAGCAGCTTGGGTGGGGCCTCCTTGGCAGATACGCAGTATTTT; CDR3 protein: CASSLGGASLADTQYF
J gene: TRBJ2-2; D gene: NA; clone size: NA; V gene: TRBV7-9; CDR3 DNA: TGTGCCAGCAGCTTAGAGAACACCGGGGAGCTGTTTTTT; CDR3 protein: CASSLENTGELFF
J gene: TRBJ2-2; D gene: NA; clone size: NA; V gene: TRBV27; CDR3 DNA: TGTGCCAGAACCCCGGGAACCAACACCGGGGAGCTGTTTTTT; CDR3 protein: CARTPGTNTGELFF
J gene: TRBJ2-1; D gene: NA; clone size: NA; V gene: TRBV27; CDR3 DNA: TGTGCCAGCAGTTTAGGGACCGGGGGGCCCTCTCAGTTCTTC; CDR3 protein: CASSLGTGGPSQFF
J gene: TRBJ2-3; D gene: NA; clone size: NA; V gene: TRBV5-5; CDR3 DNA: TGTGCCAGCATCGGTGCGGCGGCTAGCACAGATACGCAGTATTTT; CDR3 protein: CASIGAAASTDTQYF
J gene: TRBJ2-7; D gene: NA; clone size: NA; V gene: TRBV19; CDR3 DNA: TGTGCCAGTAGTGTCGGGTTGTCCTACGAGCAGTACTTC; CDR3 protein: CASSVGLSYEQYF
J gene: TRBJ1-1; D gene: TRBD1; clone size: NA; V gene: TRBV6-5; CDR3 DNA: TGTGCCAGCACAAACAGGGGTAGCACTGAAGCTTTCTTT; CDR3 protein: CASTNRGSTEAFF
J gene: TRBJ1-3; D gene: NA; clone size: NA; V gene: TRBV19; CDR3 DNA: TGTGCCAGTAGTATAGATTCCACCTCTGGAAACACCATATATTTT; CDR3 protein: CASSIDSTSGNTIYF
J gene: TRBJ2-2; D gene: NA; clone size: NA; V gene: TRBV14; CDR3 DNA: TGTGCCAGCAGCCAAGACCTGGTCGCCGGGACCGGGGAGCTGTTTTTT; CDR3 protein: CASSQDLVAGTGELFF
J gene: TRBJ2-3; D gene: NA; clone size: NA; V gene: TRBV30; CDR3 DNA: TGTGCCGGAAACCTTGCTAGCACAGATACGCAGTATTTT; CDR3 protein: CAGNLASTDTQYF
J gene: TRBJ1-2; D gene: TRBD1; clone size: NA; V gene: TRBV18; CDR3 DNA: TGTGCCAGCTCACCACCGGAAAGTGACAGGGCTCACTACACCTTC; CDR3 protein: CASSPPESDRAHYTF
J gene: TRBJ2-1; D gene: NA; clone size: NA; V gene: TRBV7-3; CDR3 DNA: TGTGCCAGCAGCTTGGACTCTTCCTACAATGAGCAGTTCTTC; CDR3 protein: CASSLDSSYNEQFF
J gene: TRBJ2-7; D gene: NA; clone size: NA; V gene: TRBV27; CDR3 DNA: TGTGCCAGCAGTTCGAGCTCCTACGAGCAGTACTTC; CDR3 protein: CASSSSSYEQYF
J gene: TRBJ2-4; D gene: NA; clone size: NA; V gene: TRBV4-1; CDR3 DNA: TGCGCCAGCAGCCAGGCTGGACTACTAGCCAAAAACATTCAGTACTTC; CDR3 protein: CASSQAGLLAKNIQYF
J gene: TRBJ2-1; D gene: NA; clone size: NA; V gene: TRBV4-3; CDR3 DNA: TGCGCCAGCAGCCAAGTGACCGGGTCCGCGGAGCAGTTCTTC; CDR3 protein: CASSQVTGSAEQFF
J gene: TRBJ1-2; D gene: NA; clone size: few; V gene: TRBV6-6; CDR3 DNA: TGTGCCAGCAGCCCATGGGGAGACTATGGCTACACCTTC; CDR3 protein: CASSPWGDYGYTF